The clone carrying this TCR beta chain has at least ten counts. The antigen remains undetermined. Unique molecular identifiers featured in how the TCRbeta library was prepared. TCRdb reprocessed the PCR reads via MiXCR and lists one record per CDR3 protein. The profile shows 500,000 or so distinct CDR3 sequences, about an eighth of them singletons. Trimming pared 8 bases from V and 5 bases from J, leaving 9 bases between. CDR3 length: 11 amino acids. The source of the sample is a study of T-cell reconstitution after alpha-beta-depleted transplantation in children. General study findings and limits: Day-60 TCRbeta diversity that was high in some patients was derived from surviving recipient T cells and thymic progenitors. Expanded graft clones numbering several hundred reportedly gave rise to alpha-beta T cells about two months after transplant.

The receptor's source is a female patient aged 2-15 years who had a stem cell transplant for aplastic anemia, so the T cells may come from the graft donor. Sequenced material: PBMCs, mostly from graft donor cells, taken 180 days after TCRalphabeta/CD19-depleted stem cell transplant. The V and J genes are TRBV12-3 or TRBV12-4 and TRBJ2-5; D ambiguous. The CDR3 loop is CASGPRETQYF. CDR3 nucleotide sequence: TGTGCCAGCGGACCCCGGGAGACCCAGTACTTC.